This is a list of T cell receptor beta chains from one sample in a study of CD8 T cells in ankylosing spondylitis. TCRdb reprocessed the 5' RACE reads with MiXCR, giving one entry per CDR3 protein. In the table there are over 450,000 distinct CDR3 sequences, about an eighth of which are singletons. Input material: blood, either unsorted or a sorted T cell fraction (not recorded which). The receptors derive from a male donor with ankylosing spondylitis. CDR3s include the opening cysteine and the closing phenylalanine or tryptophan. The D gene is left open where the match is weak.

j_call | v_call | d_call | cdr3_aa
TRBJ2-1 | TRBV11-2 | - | CASSFLSSYNEQFF
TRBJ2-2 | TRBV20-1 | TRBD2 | CSARTSANTGELFF
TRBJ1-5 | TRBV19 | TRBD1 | CASSQRRDRGPHQPQHF
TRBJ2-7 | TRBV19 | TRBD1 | CASSITGGVHEQYF
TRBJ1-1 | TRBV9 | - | CASSLRGEDTEAFF
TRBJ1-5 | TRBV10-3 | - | CAISLGLDQPQHF
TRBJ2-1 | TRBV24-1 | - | CATSEDTFYNEQFF
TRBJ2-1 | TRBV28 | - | CASTVPGGYTFHFF
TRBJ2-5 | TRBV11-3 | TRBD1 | CASSFGDRGLETQYF
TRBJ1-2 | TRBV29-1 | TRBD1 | CSAGDGQGSYGYTF
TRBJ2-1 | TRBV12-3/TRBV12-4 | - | CASSRGGNEQFF
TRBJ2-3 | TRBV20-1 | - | CSASTFADTQYF
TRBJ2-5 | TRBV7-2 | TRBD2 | CASSRASGSQETQYF
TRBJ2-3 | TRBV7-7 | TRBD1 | CASSAGQGAGTDTQYF
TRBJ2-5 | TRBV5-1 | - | CASSLGGIQETQYF
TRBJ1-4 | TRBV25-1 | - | CASSDEVLTNEKLFF
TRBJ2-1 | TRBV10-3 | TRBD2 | CAISDPPGLTLYNEQFF
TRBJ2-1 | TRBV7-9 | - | CASSPPLGNEQFF
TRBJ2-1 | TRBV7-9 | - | CASSPPGGGYNEQFF
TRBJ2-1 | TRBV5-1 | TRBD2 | CASSLAASGSYNEQFF
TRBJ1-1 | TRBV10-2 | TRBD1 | CASRGRQGINTEAFF
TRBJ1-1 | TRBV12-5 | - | CASGLQENTEAFF
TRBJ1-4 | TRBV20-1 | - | CSAPGTTNEKLFF
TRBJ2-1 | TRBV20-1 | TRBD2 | CSARVSAGGPLRDEQFF
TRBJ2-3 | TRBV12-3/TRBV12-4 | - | CASSFTRADTDTQYF
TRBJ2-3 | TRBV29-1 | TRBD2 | CSVKGLAGGTLPDTQYF
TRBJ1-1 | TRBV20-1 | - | CSAWGGTVNTEAFF
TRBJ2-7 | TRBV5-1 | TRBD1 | CASSLGDDRVQPYEQYF
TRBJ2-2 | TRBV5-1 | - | CASSLAPDPNTGELFF
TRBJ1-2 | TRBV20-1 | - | CSASNPGGHGYTF
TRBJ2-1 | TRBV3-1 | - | CASSQDQVDEQFF
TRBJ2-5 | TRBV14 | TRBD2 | CASSPWTSGETQYF
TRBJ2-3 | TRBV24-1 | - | CATGSPGPSTDTQYF
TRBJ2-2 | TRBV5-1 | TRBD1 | CASSQGQGGPTGELFF
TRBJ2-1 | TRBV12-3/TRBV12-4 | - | CASAWARGNEQFF
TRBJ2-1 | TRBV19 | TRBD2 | CASRPTSGVYNEQFF
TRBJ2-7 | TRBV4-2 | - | CASSYDRPYEQYF
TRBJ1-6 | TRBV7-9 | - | CASSERQAGSYNSPLHF
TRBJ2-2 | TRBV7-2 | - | CAHPRGPRDTGELFF
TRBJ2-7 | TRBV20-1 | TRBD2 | CSARVGAGVDEQYF
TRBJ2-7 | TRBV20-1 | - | CSAPTSGLGYEQYF
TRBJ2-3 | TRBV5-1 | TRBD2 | CASSSLSGRLPDTQYF
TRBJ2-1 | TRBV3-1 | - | CASSHFLAVNEQFF
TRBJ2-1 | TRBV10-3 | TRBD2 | CATQVAGGEHNEQFF
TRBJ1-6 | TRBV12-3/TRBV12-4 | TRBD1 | CASSPGQSNSPLHF
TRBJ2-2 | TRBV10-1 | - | CASSEGWGTTGELFF
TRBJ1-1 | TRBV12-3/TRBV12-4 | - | CASSRRQVSEAFF
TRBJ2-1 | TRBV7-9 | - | CASSVQGGSYNEQFF
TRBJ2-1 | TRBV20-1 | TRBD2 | CSARDPLAGAYNEQFF
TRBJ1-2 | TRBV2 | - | CASSGGRQGYGYTF
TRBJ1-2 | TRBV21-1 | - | CASSKVAPHYGYTF
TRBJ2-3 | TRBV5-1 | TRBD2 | CASSLAREASTDTQYF
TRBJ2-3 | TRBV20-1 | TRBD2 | CSASGLAGFTDTQYF
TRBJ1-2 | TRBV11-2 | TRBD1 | CATRTGLGYTF
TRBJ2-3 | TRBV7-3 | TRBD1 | CASSLIGDRNNTLRCLNTQYF
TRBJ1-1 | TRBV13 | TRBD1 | CASSLGGQMNTEAFF
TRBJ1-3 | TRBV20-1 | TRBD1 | CSAVDRGPGNTIYF